The 22 T cell receptor beta chains listed next were all sequenced from one sample in a study of tumor-infiltrating lymphocytes in primary liver carcinoma listed by TCRdb under 2017. Total RNA and DNA were co-extracted without cell sorting from about 19-30 mg of bulk tissue using the AllPrep DNA/RNA mini kit. The data were produced on an Illumina HiSeq 2500. Using a constant-region primer and ProtoScript II reverse transcriptase, TCRbeta-specific cDNA was reverse-transcribed from 400 to 550 ng total RNA. Three nested multiplex PCR rounds, following a slightly modified ARM-PCR procedure, were used to build the TCRbeta libraries. Multiplex TRBV1-TRBV30 forward primers and a Cbeta reverse primer were used in the first two PCR rounds, each of which was run for 10 to 11 cycles. TCRdb trimmed the raw reads at Q25, called clones with MiXCR and kept productive beta chains. Merged by CDR3 protein, the rows form single entries marked with the most common genes and DNA. Present in this sample are tens of thousands of distinct CDR3 sequences, nearly 75% of which were seen just once. Clones ranked in the top ten supply about 15% of the sample.

Sequencing was performed on liver tumor tissue from sampling region 4. According to the study, the label for this sample's cell subset or site signals: tumor region T4, right-lateral pole. The origin of the receptors is a man between 40 and 49 years old with primary liver carcinoma and hepatitis B virus infection.

This clonotype was recorded a few times. The junction differs from germline at one of its ends, possibly a read error. V usage is TRBV5-4 and J usage is TRBJ2-1; D is undetermined. Per the germline V gene, CDR1 is SGHNT and CDR2 is YYREEE (reference sequence). This CDR3 contains 16 residues. DNA for the CDR3: TGTGACAGCAGCTTGGACGGTCAACCCTCCTACGATGAGCAGTTCTTC. This translates into CDSSLDGQPSYDEQFF.

Concerning this clonotype itself: The junction differs from germline at one of its ends, possibly a read error. The CDR3 sequence: CASSLGRGAHGQCF. CDR3 DNA: TGTGCCAGCAGCTTAGGACGGGGGGCCCACGGGCAGTGCTTC. This sequence joins TRBV7-9 and TRBJ2-7, with D possibly matching TRBD2 (7 bases). The CDR3 is 14 amino acids. The V gene's germline CDR1 is SEHNR and CDR2 FQNEAQ (reference sequence).

Concerning this clonotype: The junction does not match germline at one end; this may be a read error. V gene TRBV12-3 or TRBV12-4 combines with J gene TRBJ2-3; unclear D gene. The CDR3 has 14 residues. The CDR3 spells CASSLSARRDTRYF. CDR3 coding DNA: TGTGCTAGCAGTTTATCGGCGCGTAGAGATACGCGGTATTTT.

The gene calls are TRBV4-3 and TRBJ1-4; D might be TRBD1 (5 bases). Trimming removed 0 bases from V and 5 bases from J, with 13 bases in between. Germline CDR1 LGHNA, CDR2 YSLEER. The CDR3 consists of 16 residues. The CDR3 here is CASSQDLRGRNEKLFF. CDR3 nucleotides: TGCGCCAGCAGCCAAGATCTTAGGGGACGAAATGAAAAACTGTTTTTT.

In regard to this clonotype: The junction and the germline gene differ at one end; a read error may be behind it. V is TRBV6-1 and J is TRBJ2-3; TRBD2 aligns across 13 bases. The CDR3 runs to 14 residues. Germline values: CDR1 MNHNS, CDR2 SASEGT. CDR3 DNA sequence: TGTGCCAGCGGACTAGCGGGAGAAACATATACGCGACATTTT. Encoded protein: CASGLAGETYTRHF.

Concerning this clonotype: Lacking the conserved final phenylalanine or tryptophan, this CDR3 likely reflects a read error. No DNA is shown, since the ends of the CDR3 on it are uncertain; the CDR3 is the one TCRdb lists. J is TRBJ2-5 and V is TRBV12-3 or TRBV12-4; the table's D call of TRBD2 was not tested on the DNA. The CDR3 extends over 13 residues, inclusive of both ends. CDR3 residues: CASSLVGVETQYL.

In regard to this clonotype: One end of the junction is discordant with germline, which a read error may explain. The chain joins TRBV6-5 to TRBJ2-1, with D unclear. Germline-derived CDR1 and CDR2 are MNHEY and SVGAGI. The CDR3 length is 14 residues. CDR3 loop: CASPTGGFYNEQFF. The CDR3, as DNA: TGTGCCAGCCCCACTGGTGGGTTCTACAATGAACAGTTCTTC.

Concerning this clonotype: The junction departs from the called germline gene at one end, perhaps through a read error. The genes are TRBV19 and TRBJ1-5, with 7 bases aligning to TRBD1. CDR3 size: 15 residues. Germline V gene data show CDR1 as LNHDA and CDR2 as SQIVND (reference sequence). In DNA, the CDR3 is TGTGCCAGTAGTATGGGGACAGTTAGCGATCAGCCCCAGCATTTT. This translates into CASSMGTVSDQPQHF.

Regarding this clonotype: Lacking the conserved final phenylalanine or tryptophan, this CDR3 likely reflects a read error. V gene TRBV29-1 combines with J gene TRBJ2-7; possible D gene TRBD1, 6 bases. The V gene's germline CDR1 is SQVTM and CDR2 ANQGSEA. Trimming removed 4 bases from V and 8 bases from J, with 18 bases in between. This CDR3 has 13 residues. CDR3 nucleotides: TGCAGCGTTGCCCCAACAGGGCTCCACAAGCAGTACTCT. Its protein is CSVAPTGLHKQYS.

Worth noting for this clonotype: Germline is not matched at one junction end, which may reflect a read error. This chain links TRBV4-2 with TRBJ2-4; 8 bases are a match to TRBD1. This CDR3 region has 16 residues. The germline CDR1 and CDR2 sequences are LGHNA and YNFKEQ. Written as DNA, the CDR3 is TGTGTCAGCAGCCAGCCCGTTGGACAGGGCAAAAACATTCACTATTTC. Protein product: CVSSQPVGQGKNIHYF.

The rearrangement uses TRBV4-2 and TRBJ2-2; D assignment may be TRBD1 or TRBD2 (5 bases each). This CDR3 is 17 amino acids long. Germline assignment: CDR1 LGHNA and CDR2 YNFKEQ. The V and J ends lost 1 base and 8 bases respectively, with 20 bases between them. The CDR3 nucleotides are TGTGCCAGCAGCCAAGGGGGCCTAGAGGGAGATCTAGGGGAGCTGTTTTTT. Protein product: CASSQGGLEGDLGELFF.

A single count supports this clonotype. The final CDR3 position lacks the conserved phenylalanine or tryptophan, pointing to a likely read error. This chain joins TRBV11-2 and TRBJ2-7; 10 positions agree with TRBD2. The germline CDR1 and CDR2 sequences are SGHAT and FQNNGV. This CDR3 comprises 15 residues. The CDR3 is CTSSLTLAGASEQYS. The CDR3 DNA sequence: TGTACCAGCAGCTTAACCCTAGCGGGGGCTAGCGAACAGTACTCC.

V is TRBV6-1 and J is TRBJ2-7, with TRBD2 matching 9 bases. Per the germline V gene, CDR1 is MNHNS and CDR2 is SASEGT. The CDR3 covers 15 residues. V lost 7 bases to trimming and J lost 2 bases; unmatched junction nucleotides: 9. CDR3 DNA sequence: TGTGCCAGCATGAGTAGCGGGAGCCATACCTACGAGCAGTACTTC. Protein sequence: CASMSSGSHTYEQYF.

The chain links TRBV11-2 to TRBJ2-3; TRBD2 matches at 7 bases. The CDR3 covers 15 residues. The V segment lost 1 base and the J segment 11 bases; nucleotides outside the gene matches: 12. Germline values: CDR1 SGHAT, CDR2 FQNNGV. This chain's CDR3 is CASSLGRLAGDLQYF. CDR3 sequence (DNA): TGTGCCAGCAGCTTAGGGCGACTTGCGGGAGATTTGCAGTATTTT.

To note about this clonotype: A read error is possible here, since a much larger clone lies one base away. Here the CDR3 reads CSAMQDLRVGEQFF. The CDR3 DNA follows: TGCAGTGCCATGCAGGACCTAAGGGTTGGTGAGCAGTTCTTC. V usage is TRBV20-1 and J usage is TRBJ2-1; no clear D gene. Trimming stripped 6 bases from V and 9 bases from J, with 21 bases between. This CDR3 comprises 14 residues. Germline-derived CDR1 and CDR2 are DFQATT and SNEGSKA (reference sequence).

This sequence joins TRBV7-2 and TRBJ2-5, with D maybe TRBD1 (5 bases). Trimming took 5 bases from V and 13 from J, leaving 23 bases between them. Germline-derived CDR1 and CDR2 are SGHTA and FQGNSA. The CDR3 extends over 14 amino acids. The CDR3 reads CASSLGRRGEALYF. The CDR3 bases are TGTGCCAGCAGCCTCGGCCGAAGGGGCGAGGCCCTGTACTTC.

Concerning this clonotype: This may arise from a read error, as a much more abundant clone is one base away. This chain connects TRBV20-1 to TRBJ2-1, with D possibly called TRBD1 or TRBD2 (5 bases each). This CDR3 region has 16 residues. The germline gives CDR1 DFQATT, CDR2 SNEGSKA (reference sequence). CDR3 nucleotide sequence: TGCGGTGCTAGACCTGGGGGTACTAGCTCCTACAATGAGCAGTTCTTC. Amino acid sequence: CGARPGGTSSYNEQFF.

Turning to this clonotype: Mismatch with germline at one junction end may stem from a read error. The CDR3 reads CASSVGESGNQPQHF. CDR3 bases: TGTGCCAGCAGTGTTGGGGAGTCGGGCAATCAGCCACAGCATTTT. This chain links TRBV12-3 or TRBV12-4 with TRBJ1-5; D is uncertain. This CDR3 spans 15 amino acids.

This clonotype was seen once. At one boundary the junction diverges from the germline segment, which might be a read error. J is TRBJ2-5 and V is TRBV29-1; 9 nucleotides align to TRBD1. The CDR3 length is 15 residues. Germline lookup yields CDR1 SQVTM and CDR2 ANQGSEA. The CDR3, as DNA: TGCGGCGTTGAGCCCAACAGGGGGCGGCAAGAGACCCAGTATTTC. Its protein product is CGVEPNRGRQETQYF.

Comment on this clonotype: One end of the junction varies from germline; a read error may be responsible. This chain links TRBV5-8 with TRBJ2-1, with 7 bases fitting TRBD2. Germline CDR1 reads SGHTS; CDR2 reads YDEGEE. This CDR3 has 15 residues. This CDR3 reads CASSPGTTGDNKQFF. The CDR3 bases are TGTGCCAGCAGCCCCGGGACTACAGGTGACAATAAGCAGTTCTTC.

A note on this clonotype: At one end the junction does not follow the germline gene, possibly because of a read error. The V call is TRBV6-5, the J call TRBJ2-1, with D possibly matching TRBD1 (7 bases). CDR3 length equals 16 residues. Germline CDR1 is MNHEY and CDR2 is SVGAGI. The CDR3 here is CASNYSGGLSANEQFF. The CDR3, as DNA: TGTGCCAGCAATTACTCAGGGGGACTGTCGGCCAATGAGCAGTTCTTC.

This clonotype was recorded at least ten times. This may arise from a read error, as a much more abundant clone is one base away. Likely a read error: the CDR3 ends without its conserved phenylalanine or tryptophan. This chain links TRBV28 with TRBJ1-1; TRBD1 matches 7 bases. The V and J ends lost 6 bases and 7 bases, in that order; junction bases with no gene match: 5. This CDR3 region has 12 residues. Germline values: CDR1 MDHEN, CDR2 SYDVKM. CDR3 in DNA: TGTGCCAGCAGGATCACAGGGGATGAAGCTTTCCTT. The encoded protein is CASRITGDEAFL.